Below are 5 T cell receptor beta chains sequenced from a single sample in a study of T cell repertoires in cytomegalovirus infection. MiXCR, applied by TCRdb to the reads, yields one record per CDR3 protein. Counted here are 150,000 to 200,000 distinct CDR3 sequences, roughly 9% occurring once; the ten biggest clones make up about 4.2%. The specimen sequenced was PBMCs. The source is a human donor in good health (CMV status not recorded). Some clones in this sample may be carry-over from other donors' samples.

The CDR3 loop reads CSARSPGTGDDGYTF. In DNA form, the CDR3 reads TGCAGTGCTAGATCCCCCGGGACAGGTGACGATGGCTACACCTTC. This chain joins TRBV20-1 and TRBJ1-2, with 8 bases identical to TRBD1. This CDR3 comprises 15 residues. J lost 6 bases, V lost 2 bases, and 11 bases had no gene match. Per germline, CDR1 DFQATT and CDR2 SNEGSKA (reference sequence).

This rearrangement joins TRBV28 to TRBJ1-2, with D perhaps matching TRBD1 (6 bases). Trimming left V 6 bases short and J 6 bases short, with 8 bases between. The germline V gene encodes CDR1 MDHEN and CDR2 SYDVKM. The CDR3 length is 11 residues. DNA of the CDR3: TGTGCCAGCAGAACAGGGCATGGCTACACCTTC. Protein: CASRTGHGYTF.

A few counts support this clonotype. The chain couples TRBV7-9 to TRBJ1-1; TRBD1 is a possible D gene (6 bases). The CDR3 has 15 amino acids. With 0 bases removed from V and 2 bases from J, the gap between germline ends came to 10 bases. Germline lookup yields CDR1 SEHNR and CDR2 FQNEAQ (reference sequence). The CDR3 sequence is CASSLAGAGNTEAFF. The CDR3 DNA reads TGTGCCAGCAGCTTAGCGGGGGCGGGAAACACTGAAGCTTTCTTT.

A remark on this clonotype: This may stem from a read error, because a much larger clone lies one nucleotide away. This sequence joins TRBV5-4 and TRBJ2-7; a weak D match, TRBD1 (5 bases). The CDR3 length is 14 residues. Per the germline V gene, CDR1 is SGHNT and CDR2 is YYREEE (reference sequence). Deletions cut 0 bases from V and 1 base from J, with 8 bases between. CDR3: CASSLEPGSYEQYF. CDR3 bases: TGTGCCAGCAGCTTGGAGCCAGGGTCCTACGAGCAGTACTTC.

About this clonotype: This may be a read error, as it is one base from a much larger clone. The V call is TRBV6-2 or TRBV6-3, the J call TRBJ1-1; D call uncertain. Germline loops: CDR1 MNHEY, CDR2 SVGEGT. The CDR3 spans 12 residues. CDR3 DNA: TGTGTCAGCAGTTACTCGTTCCGGGGAGCTTTCTTT. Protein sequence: CVSSYSFRGAFF.